The 3 T cell receptor beta chains below were found in one sample sequenced in a study of Graves' ophthalmopathy and Graves' hyperthyroidism (dated by TCRdb to 2016 to 2019). The reads were generated on an Illumina HiSeq 2000. For repertoire sequencing, TCR beta CDR3 regions were amplified from RNA transcripts. HTBI primers and the Qiagen OneStep RT-PCR kit were used in a first-round RT-PCR, which was followed by a second-round multiplex PCR, size selection and purification. TCRdb trimmed public reads at Q25 via fastp, called clones via MiXCR and kept in-frame beta chains. Identical CDR3 proteins give one entry, which carries the most common genes and DNA. The sample table shows about 660,000 distinct CDR3 sequences, and 35% to 45% are seen once. The ten largest clonotypes hold 3.3% of the sample. Source material: peripheral blood. All receptors derive from an adult man with Graves' ophthalmopathy.

This clonotype showed up many times. The chain uses TRBV7-6 and TRBJ2-7, with 7 bases lining up with TRBD1. The length of the CDR3 is 15 residues. CDR1 is SGHVS and CDR2 is FNYEAQ in the germline V gene. V gave up 4 bases and J gave up 6 bases; unmatched junction bases: 12. CDR3 in DNA: TGTGCCAGCAGCTGGAAGCCCGGGACAGAAGGCGAGCAGTACTTC. This encodes CASSWKPGTEGEQYF.

This clonotype was counted many times. The rearrangement joins TRBV7-9 to TRBJ2-5, with D perhaps TRBD1 (6 bases). There are 14 residues in the CDR3. In germline, CDR1 is SEHNR, CDR2 FQNEAQ (reference sequence). V dropped 5 bases and J dropped 5 bases, with 15 bases sitting between them. In DNA form, the CDR3 reads TGTGCCAGCAGCCCCCGACAGGATTGGGAGACCCAGTACTTC. Its translation: CASSPRQDWETQYF.

As DNA, the CDR3 is TGTGCCAGTAGTATAAAAGACAGGGTCTCCACCAATCAGCCCCAGCATTTT. This gives the protein CASSIKDRVSTNQPQHF. V usage is TRBV19 and J usage is TRBJ1-5; 7 positions agree with TRBD1. Trimming removed 2 bases from V and 3 bases from J; junction bases left unmatched: 10. Germline CDR1 and CDR2: LNHDA and SQIVND (reference sequence). CDR3 length: 17 amino acids.